The subject of this entry is one T cell receptor beta chain. The antigen is not known. The sample originates from a study of T cells in pancreatic ductal adenocarcinoma. Produced via immunoSEQ multiplex PCR; TCRdb's table is partial and in-frame only. The sample holds around 9,000 clones; over 55% are singletons and the top ten take more than 25%. Germline loops: CDR1 SGHAT, CDR2 FQNNGV. The J segment lost 3 bases and the V segment lost 5 bases, leaving 12 bases of the junction unmatched. The CDR3 has 17 amino acids. Study-level findings and limits: Tumor samples had fewer productive templates and approximately 7.9-fold fewer unique clonotypes than blood.

Surgery without prior neoadjuvant therapy was the treatment of the selected pancreatic ductal adenocarcinoma patients. The sequence came from a human donor with pancreatic ductal adenocarcinoma. The sequencing sample was made of pancreatic tumor tissue. The chain employs TRBV11-2 and TRBJ1-5, with TRBD1 matching 8 bases. The DNA of the CDR3 is TGTGCCAGCAGCCGAGGACAGGGCGAACGGAACAATCAGCCCCAGCATTTT. Translation: CASSRGQGERNNQPQHF.